Listed below are T cell receptor beta chains from one sample, sequenced in a study of OX40 agonist ivuxolimab in advanced cancers. Here immunoSEQ multiplex PCR was the method, and the copy in TCRdb shows in-frame clones only, minus some. The table lists tens of thousands of clones, 80% to 95% of them singletons. Source: CD4+ or CD8+ T cells sorted from blood, taken in a trial of the OX40 agonist ivuxolimab. All receptors derive from an adult with an advanced solid tumor such as melanoma, head and neck, liver or kidney cancer. Each CDR3 is given with its conserved first and last residue. The D gene is left open where the match is weak. Only some rows state a clone size, as once, few, many or a class for expanded clones.

v_gene	d_gene	j_gene	abundance	CDR3nt	CDR3aa
TRBV11-2	TRBD2	TRBJ2-2	once	TGTGCCAGCAGCTTACTAGCGGGAGCCGGGGAGCTGTTTTTT	CASSLLAGAGELFF
TRBV6-5	TRBD1	TRBJ2-3	NA	TGTGCCAGCAGACTACAGGGGAAGGGGACGCAGTATTTT	CASRLQGKGTQYF
TRBV5-4	TRBD2	TRBJ2-2	NA	TGTGCCAGCAGCTTTCTAGCGGTCAGAGGGGCCGGGGAGCTGTTTTTT	CASSFLAVRGAGELFF
TRBV6-1	NA	TRBJ1-2	NA	TGTGCCAGCAGCAAAGGGGCGAACGGGGACTATGGCTACACCTTC	CASSKGANGDYGYTF
TRBV28	TRBD2	TRBJ2-1	NA	TGTGCCAGCAGACCCATTAGCGGGAGGGCCGAGATGAAGCAGTTCTTC	CASRPISGRAEMKQFF
TRBV18	NA	TRBJ2-5	NA	TGTGCCAGCTCACCACCGGTCAACCAAGAGACCCAGTACTTC	CASSPPVNQETQYF
TRBV18	NA	TRBJ2-1	NA	TGTGCCAGCTCACCCCAGGCCGGGGGCGATGAGCAGTTCTTC	CASSPQAGGDEQFF
TRBV7-9	NA	TRBJ2-4	NA	TGTGCCAGCAGCTTAGAATTATGGATGGGGGACACAAAAAACATTCAGTACTTC	CASSLELWMGDTKNIQYF
TRBV18	NA	TRBJ1-5	NA	TGTGCCAGCTCGCGGGACAATCAGCCCCAGCATTTT	CASSRDNQPQHF
TRBV27	NA	TRBJ2-3	NA	TGTGCCAGCTCTGGGGGAGGTGGCACAGATACGCAGTATTTT	CASSGGGGTDTQYF
TRBV5-1	TRBD1	TRBJ2-7	NA	TGCGCCAGCAGCTTAGGTGGGACAGGGTCCTACGAGCAGTACTTC	CASSLGGTGSYEQYF
TRBV5-1	TRBD1	TRBJ2-1	NA	TGCGCCAGCAGCCTTGCTGCCGGGACAGGGTACAATGAGCAGTTCTTC	CASSLAAGTGYNEQFF
TRBV15	NA	TRBJ1-4	NA	TGTGCCACCAGGGCCCGCATTGAAAAACTGTTTTTT	CATRARIEKLFF
TRBV9	NA	TRBJ2-3	NA	TGTGCCAGCAGCTCCACCCGCCCGGGGGCCGTCACAGATACGCAGTATTTT	CASSSTRPGAVTDTQYF
TRBV19	NA	TRBJ2-1	NA	TGTGCCAGTAGGCGGGACAGTTTTTACAATGAGCAGTTCTTC	CASRRDSFYNEQFF
TRBV15	NA	TRBJ1-4	NA	TGTGCCACCAGCAGTTACGGACAGAGTGAAAAACTGTTTTTT	CATSSYGQSEKLFF
TRBV2	NA	TRBJ1-5	NA	TGTGCCAGCACCCTGGAAGGCCTCAATCAGCCCCAGCATTTT	CASTLEGLNQPQHF
TRBV18	TRBD2	TRBJ2-5	NA	TGTGCCAGCTCACCGTCTAGCGGGAGAGAGACCCAGTACTTC	CASSPSSGRETQYF
TRBV2	TRBD1	TRBJ2-5	once	TGTGCCAGCAGTGATTCCAGGGGGAAAGAGACCCAGTACTTC	CASSDSRGKETQYF
TRBV18	NA	TRBJ2-1	NA	TGTGCCAGCTCACCCCCGCGGAATGAGCAGTTCTTC	CASSPPRNEQFF
TRBV15	NA	TRBJ2-2	NA	TGTGCCACCAGCAGAGATGGCAGACTAACCGGGGAGCTGTTTTTT	CATSRDGRLTGELFF
TRBV20-1	NA	TRBJ2-7	once	TGCAGTGCGTCTACAGGGAACGAGCAGTACTTC	CSASTGNEQYF
TRBV28	TRBD1	TRBJ1-5	NA	TGTGCCAGCAGTTTAGCGACAGGGGGAGAGGGCAATCAGCCCCAGCATTTT	CASSLATGGEGNQPQHF